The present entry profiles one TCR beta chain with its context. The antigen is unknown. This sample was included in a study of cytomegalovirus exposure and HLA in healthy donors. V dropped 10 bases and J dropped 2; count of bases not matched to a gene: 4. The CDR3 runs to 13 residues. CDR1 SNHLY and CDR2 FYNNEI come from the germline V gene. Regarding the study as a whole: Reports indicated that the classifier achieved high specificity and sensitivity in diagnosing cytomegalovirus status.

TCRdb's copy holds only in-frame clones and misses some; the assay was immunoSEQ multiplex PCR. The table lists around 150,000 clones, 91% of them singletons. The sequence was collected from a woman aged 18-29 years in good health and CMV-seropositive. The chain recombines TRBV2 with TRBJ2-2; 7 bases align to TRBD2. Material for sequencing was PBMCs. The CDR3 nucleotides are TGTGCCATCCGGGGGGACAACACCGGGGAGCTGTTTTTT. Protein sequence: CAIRGDNTGELFF.